A single sample gave rise to the 29 T cell receptor beta chains below, sequenced in a study of shared clonotypes between healthy human individuals. Generated by immunoSEQ multiplex PCR, the TCRdb table keeps only in-frame clones and is missing some. The table includes roughly 2.2 million clones, roughly 93% detected once. Material for sequencing was naive CD4+ T cells from PBMCs. Subset denoted: CD45RA+ positively selected. The receptor set was obtained from a man in his late teens or twenties in good health. Some clones in this sample may be carry-over from other donors' samples.

The chain carries TRBV19 and TRBJ2-3; 13 nucleotides align to TRBD2. The CDR3 sequence is 15 residues long. J was trimmed by 5 bases and V by 1 base; bases with no gene match: 0. Germline CDR1 LNHDA, CDR2 SQIVND (reference sequence). CDR3 coding DNA: TGTGCCAGTAGTATAGGACTAGCGGGGGGAGATACGCAGTATTTT. It specifies CASSIGLAGGDTQYF.

Concerning this clone itself: The same CDR3 can be traced to other DNA sequences in this sample. The V call is TRBV5-1, the J call TRBJ1-1; TRBD1 matches at 7 bases. The CDR3 is 14 residues long. The germline gives CDR1 SGHRS, CDR2 YFSETQ. Trimming took 4 bases from V and 1 from J; bases not matched to a gene: 4. The CDR3 DNA reads TGCGCCAGCAGCCCACAGGGGCCGAACACTGAAGCTTTCTTT. Protein product: CASSPQGPNTEAFF.

The CDR3 region has the DNA TGTGCCAGCAGCTTCGTAACAGGGGGCCCCAAAGCTTTCTTT. Protein sequence: CASSFVTGGPKAFF. The chain carries TRBV7-9 and TRBJ1-1, with 9 bases matching TRBD1. The CDR3 extends over 14 amino acids. CDR1 and CDR2 from the germline V gene are SEHNR and FQNEAQ (reference sequence). J lost 9 bases, V lost 3 bases, and 8 bases had no gene match.

This rearrangement joins TRBV28 to TRBJ2-7; D is uncertain. The CDR3 extends over 14 amino acids. V lost 4 bases, J lost 3 bases, and 13 bases lay in between. The germline V gene encodes CDR1 MDHEN and CDR2 SYDVKM. The CDR3 sequence: CASSSMGNFYEQYF. In DNA, the CDR3 is TGTGCCAGCAGTTCCATGGGAAATTTCTACGAGCAGTACTTC.

Regarding this clone: The same CDR3 also results from other DNA sequences found in this sample. This rearrangement joins TRBV4-3 to TRBJ1-5; D might be TRBD1 (5 bases). Germline V gene data show CDR1 as LGHNA and CDR2 as YSLEER. V was pared by 0 bases and J by 5 bases, with 8 bases between. This CDR3 has 14 amino acids. The CDR3 is CASSQDLGDQPQHF. Here the CDR3 DNA reads TGCGCCAGCAGCCAAGATCTGGGGGATCAGCCCCAGCATTTT.

The CDR3 sequence: CASSLAPGRELFF. The CDR3 coding sequence is TGTGCCAGCAGCCTAGCACCGGGACGGGAGCTGTTTTTT. V usage is TRBV7-3 and J usage is TRBJ2-2, with D perhaps TRBD1 or TRBD2 (5 bases each). The CDR3 consists of 13 residues. Trimming pared 5 bases from V and 9 bases from J, leaving 13 bases between. Germline V gene sequence: CDR1 SGHTA, CDR2 FQGTGA.

The rearrangement uses TRBV5-1 and TRBJ2-1; D remains ambiguous. This CDR3 has 14 amino acids. Germline values: CDR1 SGHRS, CDR2 YFSETQ. Trimming cost V 5 bases and J 7 bases, with 16 bases left between them. CDR3 nucleotide sequence: TGCGCCAGCAGGCAGCTTCTGTTTGCAAATGAGCAGTTCTTC. This codes for CASRQLLFANEQFF.

This clone was found once. This chain links TRBV9 with TRBJ1-1, with D maybe TRBD1 (5 bases). The CDR3 consists of 16 residues. Trimming left V 0 bases short and J 1 base short, with 13 bases between. CDR1 SGDLS and CDR2 YYNGEE come from the germline V gene. The CDR3 DNA follows: TGTGCCAGCAGCGTAGGTCCAGGGATGGCGAACACTGAAGCTTTCTTT. Translation gives CASSVGPGMANTEAFF.

The chain is built from TRBV5-1 and TRBJ2-5; the D is unclear. Trimming pared 1 base from V and 3 bases from J, leaving 10 bases between. The CDR3 is 14 residues long. The germline gives CDR1 SGHRS, CDR2 YFSETQ. DNA of the CDR3: TGCGCCAGCAGCTTGCCAGGTATGGAAGAGACCCAGTACTTC. Translation gives CASSLPGMEETQYF.

This chain links TRBV7-8 with TRBJ1-1; weak D call: TRBD1 (6 bases). The CDR3 spans 17 residues. CDR1 is SGHVS, CDR2 FQNEAQ, per germline. V was trimmed by 5 bases and J by 1 base, leaving 20 bases between them. Here the CDR3 reads CASSGPGGIPRNTEAFF. CDR3 bases: TGTGCCAGCAGCGGTCCGGGGGGCATCCCGAGGAACACTGAAGCTTTCTTT. Combining the CDR3 with reference TRBV7-8 and TRBJ1-1 gives the whole variable domain GAGVSQSPRYKVAKRGQDVALRCDPISGHVSLFWYQQALGQGPEFLTYFQNEAQLDKSGLPSDRFFAERPEGSVSTLKIQRTQQEDSAVYLCASSGPGGIPRNTEAFFGQGTRLTVV.

The table lists this clone with a count of one. This chain links TRBV15 with TRBJ1-4, with TRBD1 as a possible D gene (6 bases). Germline V CDR1 and CDR2: LNHNV, YYDKDF (reference sequence). The CDR3 covers 15 residues. V was trimmed by 3 bases and J by 8 bases, leaving 16 bases between them. Written as DNA, the CDR3 is TGTGCCACCAGCAGTGGGGGGCAGGTGGGGGAAAAACTGTTTTTT. It yields the protein CATSSGGQVGEKLFF.

As concerns this clone: At one end the junction does not follow the germline gene, possibly because of a read error. The chain is built from TRBV28 and TRBJ2-7; 7 positions agree with TRBD2. CDR3 length equals 16 residues. Germline CDR1 is MDHEN and CDR2 is SYDVKM. This CDR3 reads CANSLTGGDGSYEQYF. The DNA for the CDR3 is TGTGCCAACAGTTTAACTGGGGGGGACGGCTCCTACGAGCAGTACTTC.

The chain has TRBV28 and TRBJ1-3; no reliable D call. This CDR3 is 15 amino acids long. V lost 8 bases to trimming and J lost 0 bases, with 14 bases between them. Looked up from germline, CDR1 is MDHEN and CDR2 is SYDVKM. CDR3 nucleotides: TGTGCCAGCTCCCGGATTTCCTTCTCTGGAAACACCATATATTTT. Protein product: CASSRISFSGNTIYF.

This chain uses TRBV5-1 with TRBJ2-7; 11 nucleotides line up with TRBD2. The CDR3 contains 16 residues. The V segment lost 3 bases and the J segment 6 bases; nucleotides outside the gene matches: 11. Per the germline V gene, CDR1 is SGHRS and CDR2 is YFSETQ. CDR3 in amino acids: CASSSISGRAGGEQYF. DNA for the CDR3: TGCGCCAGCAGCTCCATTAGCGGGAGGGCCGGTGGCGAGCAGTACTTC. Full variable domain (outside the CDR3, taken from reference TRBV5-1 and TRBJ2-7): KAGVTQTPRYLIKTRGQQVTLSCSPISGHRSVSWYQQTPGQGLQFLFEYFSETQRNKGNFPGRFSGRQFSNSRSEMNVSTLELGDSALYLCASSSISGRAGGEQYFGPGTRLTVT.

The chain is built from TRBV27 and TRBJ2-7; perhaps TRBD1 as D (6 bases). CDR3 length equals 16 residues. Germline CDR1 is MNHEY and CDR2 is SMNVEV (reference sequence). Trimming removed 0 bases from V and 1 base from J, with 13 bases in between. The CDR3 protein is CASSLSGLGGSYEQYF. As DNA, the CDR3 is TGTGCCAGCAGTTTATCTGGTCTAGGGGGATCCTACGAGCAGTACTTC.

This clone has a single count. The chain recombines TRBV5-4 with TRBJ1-2, with a weak D call TRBD1 (5 bases). V lost 0 bases, J lost 4 bases, and 13 bases lay in between. This CDR3 region has 15 residues. The germline V gene has CDR1 SGHNT and CDR2 YYREEE (reference sequence). CDR3 nucleotides: TGTGCCAGCAGCTTGGCCGGGGCAGGGCCCTATGGCTACACCTTC. Protein: CASSLAGAGPYGYTF.

The chain combines TRBV5-1 with TRBJ2-1; D unresolved. The germline V and J ends were trimmed by 4 bases and 5 bases, with 19 bases remaining between them. The CDR3 runs to 16 residues. CDR1 and CDR2 (germline): SGHRS, YFSETQ. The CDR3 loop reads CASSLGGPPGNNEQFF. CDR3 nucleotide sequence: TGCGCCAGCAGCCTCGGCGGTCCCCCTGGGAACAATGAGCAGTTCTTC. The full variable domain, rest sourced from reference TRBV5-1 and TRBJ2-1, is KAGVTQTPRYLIKTRGQQVTLSCSPISGHRSVSWYQQTPGQGLQFLFEYFSETQRNKGNFPGRFSGRQFSNSRSEMNVSTLELGDSALYLCASSLGGPPGNNEQFFGPGTRLTVL.

The J gene is TRBJ1-3, the V gene TRBV10-2; 8 bases fit TRBD1. Germline loops: CDR1 WSHSY, CDR2 SAAADI. This CDR3 contains 17 residues. V trimming: 4 bases; J trimming: 0 bases; junction bases outside the gene matches: 8. The DNA for the CDR3 is TGCGCCAGCAGTGGGACAGGGCCCCGAAGCTCTGGAAACACCATATATTTT. Its protein is CASSGTGPRSSGNTIYF.

The rearrangement joins TRBV28 to TRBJ2-5, with 8 bases aligning to TRBD2. The CDR3 consists of 15 residues. Germline V lookup: CDR1 MDHEN, CDR2 SYDVKM. V shed 5 bases, J shed 7 bases, and the junction held 12 bases outside the gene matches. CDR3 in DNA: TGTGCCAGCAGTGCCACTAGCGGAGCAAATCGGACCCAGTACTTC. Its translation: CASSATSGANRTQYF. The whole variable domain, filled in from reference TRBV28 and TRBJ2-5, reads DVKVTQSSRYLVKRTGEKVFLECVQDMDHENMFWYRQDPGLGLRLIYFSYDVKMKEKGDIPEGYSVSREKKERFSLILESASTNQTSMYLCASSATSGANRTQYFGPGTRLLVL.

The CDR3 DNA reads TGTGCCAGTAGTATCTGGCAGGGAGGAGGAGAAAAACTGTTTTTT. Translated, it gives CASSIWQGGGEKLFF. The V call is TRBV19, the J call TRBJ1-4; the D gene is possibly TRBD1 (5 bases). CDR3 length: 15 residues. The germline V and J ends were trimmed by 3 bases and 8 bases, with 16 bases remaining between them. CDR1 is LNHDA and CDR2 is SQIVND in the germline V gene (reference sequence).

This clone was observed once. The chain is built from TRBV5-4 and TRBJ2-3, with D hard to call. The CDR3 contains 16 residues. Germline CDR1 SGHNT, CDR2 YYREEE (reference sequence). V gave up 4 bases and J gave up 4 bases, with 19 bases separating them. CDR3 DNA: TGTGCCAGCAGCCTTACAGTCCTTGGGCCCCCAGATACGCAGTATTTT. Translation: CASSLTVLGPPDTQYF.

On this clone: At the DNA level, this CDR3 is encoded by other sequences in the same sample as well. This chain uses TRBV18 with TRBJ1-1; D is ambiguous. V was cut by 3 bases and J by 0 bases, with 5 bases left in between. Germline V gene data show CDR1 as KGHSH and CDR2 as LQKENI. The CDR3 is 13 residues long. As DNA, the CDR3 is TGTGCCAGCTCACCGGAGATGAACACTGAAGCTTTCTTT. This translates into CASSPEMNTEAFF. Variable domain in full (rest from reference TRBV18 and TRBJ1-1): NAGVMQNPRHLVRRRGQEARLRCSPMKGHSHVYWYRQLPEEGLKFMVYLQKENIIDESGMPKERFSAEFPKEGPSILRIQQVVRGDSAAYFCASSPEMNTEAFFGQGTRLTVV.

V is TRBV12-2 and J is TRBJ2-7; TRBD2 reflects the table's D call only, with no check against the DNA. TRBV12-2 is a recognized pseudogene. The CDR3 is 14 amino acids. The CDR3 coding sequence is TGTGCAAGTCGCCTAAAGCGGGAGCTCTACGAGCAGTACTTC. This translates into CASRLKRELYEQYF.

A remark on this clone: The same CDR3 is also encoded by other DNA sequences in this sample. This chain joins TRBV7-3 and TRBJ2-2, with 9 bases matching TRBD2. There are 16 residues in the CDR3. Germline values: CDR1 SGHTA, CDR2 FQGTGA. V was pared by 5 bases and J by 5 bases, with 9 bases of the junction left unmatched. CDR3 bases: TGTGCCAGCAGCCTTACTAGCGGGTCAAATACCGGGGAGCTGTTTTTT. It specifies CASSLTSGSNTGELFF.

The chain has TRBV5-4 and TRBJ2-7; 8 bases are shared with TRBD2. Germline-derived CDR1 and CDR2 are SGHNT and YYREEE (reference sequence). The junction had 1 base not matched to a gene; V was cut back by 3 bases and J by 5 bases. The CDR3 loop spans 12 amino acids. The CDR3 coding sequence is TGTGCCAGCAGCTCGGGAGGGGACGAGCAGTACTTC. It encodes CASSSGGDEQYF. The variable domain in full, with the rest retrieved from reference TRBV5-4 and TRBJ2-7, is ETGVTQSPTHLIKTRGQQVTLRCSSQSGHNTVSWYQQALGQGPQFIFQYYREEENGRGNFPPRFSGLQFPNYSSELNVNALELDDSALYLCASSSGGDEQYFGPGTRLTVT.

This sequence joins TRBV27 and TRBJ2-1; TRBD2 matches at 12 bases. With V trimmed by 4 bases and J by 5 bases, 6 bases remained unmatched. The germline CDR1 and CDR2 sequences are MNHEY and SMNVEV (reference sequence). There are 16 residues in the CDR3. In nucleotides, the CDR3 is TGTGCCAGCAGTTGGCTGACTAGCGGGAGAAACAATGAGCAGTTCTTC. Translating it yields CASSWLTSGRNNEQFF.

This rearrangement joins TRBV6-4 to TRBJ2-7; possibly TRBD1 or TRBD2 for D (5 bases each). CDR1 is MRHNA, CDR2 SNTAGT, per germline. The ends were cut back, 0 bases at V and 0 bases at J, with 21 bases in the middle. CDR3 length equals 19 residues. Here the CDR3 DNA reads TGTGCCAGCAGTGACTCGAAAAGGTCGAGGGGCTTCAGCTCCTACGAGCAGTACTTC. Translated: CASSDSKRSRGFSSYEQYF.

As to this clone: Other DNA sequences of this sample code for an identical CDR3. The genes are TRBV5-1 and TRBJ2-1; 8 nucleotides align to TRBD1. Trimming removed 3 bases from V and 0 bases from J; junction bases left unmatched: 2. CDR3 size: 15 residues. Germline V gene sequence: CDR1 SGHRS, CDR2 YFSETQ. The CDR3 spells CASSSTGGSYNEQFF. The CDR3 DNA sequence: TGCGCCAGCAGCTCTACAGGGGGCTCCTACAATGAGCAGTTCTTC.

This sequence joins TRBV28 and TRBJ1-2; D gene uncertain. Trimming pared 2 bases from V and 3 bases from J, leaving 13 bases between. Germline-derived CDR1 and CDR2 are MDHEN and SYDVKM. The CDR3 covers 15 residues. The CDR3 DNA sequence: TGTGCCAGCAGTTTAGGGCATTTCTCTCACTATGGCTACACCTTC. Its translation is CASSLGHFSHYGYTF.